The 16 T cell receptor beta chains listed next were all sequenced from one sample in a study of human T cells and chemical hapten exposure. Time point denoted: patch test 1, 2 weeks after DPC sensitization. Treatment noted: therapeutic diphenylcyclopropenone sensitization with weekly scalp DPC. TCRdb re-analysed the RACE reads in MiXCR, keeping a single row per CDR3 protein. The table lists about 340,000 distinct CDR3 sequences, about 7% of them singletons. The input for sequencing was whole blood, taken in connection with sensitization to the hapten diphenylcyclopropenone (DPC). Source of these receptors: a woman between 18 and 29 years old with alopecia areata. Some clones in this sample may be carry-over from other donors' samples.

This clonotype has more than one count but fewer than ten. The chain is built from TRBV10-3 and TRBJ1-2; D possibly corresponds to TRBD1 (6 bases). This CDR3 comprises 13 residues. The germline CDR1 and CDR2 sequences are ENHRY and SYGVKD. V gave up 4 bases and J gave up 6 bases, with 12 bases separating them. The CDR3 nucleotides read TGTGCCATCAGTGTCACGGCAGGGGATGGCTACACCTTC. This sequence encodes CAISVTAGDGYTF.

Ten or more counts support this clonotype. The chain couples TRBV29-1 to TRBJ2-3; 8 nucleotides align to TRBD2. This CDR3 has 13 amino acids. Germline V gives CDR1 SQVTM, CDR2 ANQGSEA. V shed 7 bases and J 2 bases; nucleotides not matched to a gene: 5. As DNA, the CDR3 is TGCAGCGGCACTAGCGGATACACAGATACGCAGTATTTT. Translation: CSGTSGYTDTQYF.

The genes are TRBV27 and TRBJ1-4, with D possibly TRBD1 on 6 matching bases. Looked up from germline, CDR1 is MNHEY and CDR2 is SMNVEV (reference sequence). The CDR3 totals 15 residues. Deletions cut 5 bases from V and 4 bases from J, with 14 bases between. Here the CDR3 DNA reads TGTGCCAGCAGTGCCGGACAGCACGGTAATGAAAAACTGTTTTTT. This translates into CASSAGQHGNEKLFF.

This clonotype has at least ten counts. The rearrangement uses TRBV2 and TRBJ1-4; tentative D call: TRBD1 (5 bases). This CDR3 is 15 amino acids long. Per the germline V gene, CDR1 is SNHLY and CDR2 is FYNNEI. Deletions cut 6 bases from V and 7 bases from J, with 18 bases between. The CDR3 DNA reads as TGTGCCAGCAGACAACTAGACAGCAGCGGTGAAAAACTGTTTTTT. Translated, it gives CASRQLDSSGEKLFF.

This clonotype occurred a few times. The genes are TRBV3-1 and TRBJ2-3, with D perhaps matching TRBD2 (5 bases). The V end was cut by 2 bases, the J end by 2 bases, with 11 bases between. This CDR3 spans 15 amino acids. CDR1 is LGHDT and CDR2 is YNNKEL in the germline V gene (reference sequence). CDR3 DNA sequence: TGTGCCAGCAGCCAATACAGACTACTCACAGATACGCAGTATTTT. This sequence encodes CASSQYRLLTDTQYF.

J is TRBJ1-1 and V is TRBV20-1; a possible D gene is TRBD1 (6 bases). Trimming took off 1 base at V and 6 bases at J, with 12 bases between the two ends. Per germline, CDR1 DFQATT and CDR2 SNEGSKA (reference sequence). This CDR3 spans 13 amino acids. The CDR3, as DNA: TGCAGTGCTAGAGTGGGGGCGAGGGCTGAAGCTTTCTTT. This sequence encodes CSARVGARAEAFF.

This clonotype was detected a few times. V usage is TRBV10-3 and J usage is TRBJ2-1; the match to TRBD2 covers 9 bases. This CDR3 is built from 18 residues. Germline V gives CDR1 ENHRY, CDR2 SYGVKD. V shed 0 bases, J shed 1 base, and the junction held 7 bases outside the gene matches. The CDR3, as DNA: TGTGCCATCAGTGAGTCTAGCGGGGGCCGACGTTCCTACAATGAGCAGTTCTTC. This translates into CAISESSGGRRSYNEQFF.

A few counts support this clonotype. The chain employs TRBV27 and TRBJ1-5, with D perhaps TRBD1 (6 bases). Trimming removed 3 bases from V and 6 bases from J, with 12 bases in between. The germline CDR1 and CDR2 sequences are MNHEY and SMNVEV (reference sequence). The CDR3 sequence is 14 residues long. The CDR3 DNA sequence: TGTGCCAGCAGTTTCACAGGGAGGTTTCAGCCCCAGCATTTT. Encoded protein: CASSFTGRFQPQHF.

In its sample, this clonotype was seen a few times. The CDR3 nucleotides read TGTGCCAGCACGGGACAGGGAGACAATGAGCAGTTCTTC. It specifies CASTGQGDNEQFF. The J gene is TRBJ2-1, the V gene TRBV6-6; TRBD1 agrees at 9 bases. The J segment lost 5 bases and the V segment lost 7 bases, leaving 3 bases of the junction unmatched. Germline assignment: CDR1 MNHNY and CDR2 SVGAGI (reference sequence). The CDR3 is made up of 13 amino acids.

This clonotype was counted a few times. The rearrangement uses TRBV18 and TRBJ1-3; D uncertain. CDR3 size: 14 residues. Looked up from germline, CDR1 is KGHSH and CDR2 is LQKENI. Trimming pared 3 bases from V and 9 bases from J, leaving 15 bases between. DNA of the CDR3: TGTGCCAGCTCACCTTTGCAGGAACTTAGCACCATATATTTT. It codes for CASSPLQELSTIYF. Based on the CDR3 plus reference TRBV18 and TRBJ1-3, the full variable domain is NAGVMQNPRHLVRRRGQEARLRCSPMKGHSHVYWYRQLPEEGLKFMVYLQKENIIDESGMPKERFSAEFPKEGPSILRIQQVVRGDSAAYFCASSPLQELSTIYFGEGSWLTVV.

The V and J genes are TRBV6-5 and TRBJ2-3, with 7 bases aligning to TRBD1. Germline loops: CDR1 MNHEY, CDR2 SVGAGI. The CDR3 loop spans 16 amino acids. Unmatched junction bases numbered 12, after V lost 6 bases and J lost 3 bases. CDR3 nucleotides: TGTGCCAGCAGGTACGGAAGACAGGGAGAAACAGATACGCAGTATTTT. Its protein product is CASRYGRQGETDTQYF.

There are a few counts of this clonotype. This chain links TRBV9 with TRBJ2-2; the D is unclear. CDR1 and CDR2 (germline): SGDLS, YYNGEE. With 3 bases removed from V and 5 bases from J, the gap between germline ends came to 11 bases. The CDR3 length is 14 residues. The CDR3 bases are TGTGCCAGCAGCGGAAACCTGGGGACCGGGGAGCTGTTTTTT. Encoded protein: CASSGNLGTGELFF.

The rearrangement joins TRBV24-1 to TRBJ2-5; no clear D. The V end was cut by 12 bases, the J end by 5 bases, with 21 bases between. This CDR3 comprises 14 residues. Germline CDR1 and CDR2: KGHDR and SFDVKD. The CDR3 region has the DNA TGTGCCGCCCCGTGTAGGGCGACGGAGGAGACCCAGTACTTC. Amino acids: CAAPCRATEETQYF.

The CDR3 nucleotides read TGTGCCAGCAGTTACGTTGGGTGGAAAGGGGAAACGGCTGACTCAGATACGCAGTATTTT. Translation: CASSYVGWKGETADSDTQYF. This chain joins TRBV6-5 and TRBJ2-3; a weak D match, TRBD1 (5 bases). The CDR3 extends over 20 amino acids. Germline lookup yields CDR1 MNHEY and CDR2 SVGAGI. Trimming left V 2 bases short and J 4 bases short, with 28 bases between.

V and J are TRBV4-1 and TRBJ1-5, with 9 nucleotides matching TRBD1. Germline V gene sequence: CDR1 MGHRA, CDR2 YSYEKL. J gave up 4 bases and V 3 bases, and 7 bases lay outside the gene matches. The CDR3 consists of 16 residues. The CDR3 loop is CASSQEPGTGNQPQHF. The CDR3 nucleotides are TGCGCCAGCAGCCAGGAACCCGGGACAGGGAATCAGCCCCAGCATTTT.

The rearrangement links TRBV11-2 to TRBJ2-2, with D perhaps TRBD2 (6 bases). Per germline, CDR1 SGHAT and CDR2 FQNNGV. The CDR3 has 13 residues. Deletions cut 2 bases from V and 7 bases from J, with 8 bases between. Written as DNA, the CDR3 is TGTGCCAGCAGCTTACCCGGGGGCGGGGAGCTGTTTTTT. This gives the protein CASSLPGGGELFF. The full variable domain, with the rest looked up from reference TRBV11-2 and TRBJ2-2, is EAGVAQSPRYKIIEKRQSVAFWCNPISGHATLYWYQQILGQGPKLLIQFQNNGVVDDSQLPKDRFSAERLKGVDSTLKIQPAKLEDSAVYLCASSLPGGGELFFGEGSRLTVL.